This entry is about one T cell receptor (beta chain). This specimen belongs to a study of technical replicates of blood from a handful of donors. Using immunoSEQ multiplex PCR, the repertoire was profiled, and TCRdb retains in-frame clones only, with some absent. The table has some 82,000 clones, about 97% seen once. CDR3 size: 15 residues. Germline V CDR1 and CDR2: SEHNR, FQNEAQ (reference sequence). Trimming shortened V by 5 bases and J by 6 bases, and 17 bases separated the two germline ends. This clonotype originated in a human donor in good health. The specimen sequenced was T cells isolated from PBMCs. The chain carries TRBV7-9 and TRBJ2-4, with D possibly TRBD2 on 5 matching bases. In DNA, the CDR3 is TGTGCCAGCAGCGGGAAGGACGGGATGGGAAACATTCAGTACTTC. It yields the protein CASSGKDGMGNIQYF.